Listed here are 28 T cell receptor beta chains from one sample, sequenced in a study of blood T cell repertoires in COVID-19. The repertoire was sequenced with immunoSEQ multiplex PCR; TCRdb's copy has only in-frame clones and lacks some. The sample has some 240,000 clones, 80% to 90% seen once. Sequenced input: PBMCs or T cells enriched from blood (not recorded which). Every receptor here comes from a woman in her forties who had been exposed to COVID-19.

The V gene is TRBV18, the J gene TRBJ1-3, with TRBD1 identical over 7 bases. The CDR3 loop spans 13 amino acids. The germline V gene encodes CDR1 KGHSH and CDR2 LQKENI. V dropped 4 bases and J dropped 4; count of bases not matched to a gene: 1. CDR3 sequence: CASSHRGGNTIYF. The CDR3 nucleotides read TGTGCCAGCTCACACAGGGGCGGAAACACCATATATTTT.

The DNA of the CDR3 is TGTGCCAGCAGTTACTCCGACAGGGGGTACGAGCAGTACTTC. Translation: CASSYSDRGYEQYF. The chain links TRBV6-5 to TRBJ2-7, with 9 nucleotides matching TRBD1. With V trimmed by 0 bases and J by 4 bases, 1 base remained unmatched. CDR1 MNHEY and CDR2 SVGAGI come from the germline V gene. The CDR3 is 14 amino acids.

The chain couples TRBV5-4 to TRBJ1-2; D might be TRBD1 (5 bases). V was shortened by 0 bases and J by 5 bases, with 5 bases between the two germline ends. Per the germline V gene, CDR1 is SGHNT and CDR2 is YYREEE (reference sequence). There are 12 residues in the CDR3. DNA of the CDR3: TGTGCCAGCAGCTTGGACAGGTATGGCTACACCTTC. Its translation is CASSLDRYGYTF.

The chain links TRBV28 to TRBJ2-7; 8 bases line up with TRBD1. The germline V gene encodes CDR1 MDHEN and CDR2 SYDVKM. V shed 5 bases and J 7 bases; nucleotides not matched to a gene: 16. This CDR3 comprises 16 residues. The CDR3 here is CASSPARGQGQWEQYF. For the CDR3, the DNA is TGTGCCAGCAGTCCTGCAAGAGGACAGGGTCAGTGGGAGCAGTACTTC.

This chain uses TRBV19 with TRBJ1-5, with TRBD1 identical over 7 bases. This CDR3 comprises 18 residues. The germline CDR1 and CDR2 sequences are LNHDA and SQIVND (reference sequence). J lost 6 bases, V lost 3 bases, and 17 bases had no gene match. The CDR3 DNA is TGTGCCAGTAGTATTTGGGCAGCGAGTCAGGGGGGAGGTCAGCCCCAGCATTTT. As protein: CASSIWAASQGGGQPQHF.

The chain couples TRBV18 to TRBJ1-6, with 9 bases aligning to TRBD1. The V gene end was trimmed by 3 bases and the J gene end by 5 bases; junction bases not matched to a gene: 5. Germline CDR1 KGHSH, CDR2 LQKENI. The CDR3 loop spans 16 amino acids. As DNA, the CDR3 is TGTGCCAGCTCACCGACAGGGGGTCCTGATAATTCACCCCTCCACTTT. Amino acid sequence: CASSPTGGPDNSPLHF. Drawing the rest from reference TRBV18 and TRBJ1-6, the complete variable domain is NAGVMQNPRHLVRRRGQEARLRCSPMKGHSHVYWYRQLPEEGLKFMVYLQKENIIDESGMPKERFSAEFPKEGPSILRIQQVVRGDSAAYFCASSPTGGPDNSPLHFGNGTRLTVT.

J is TRBJ2-1 and V is TRBV10-3, with TRBD1 matching over 7 bases. This CDR3 comprises 14 residues. V trimming: 7 bases; J trimming: 0 bases; junction bases outside the gene matches: 3. Germline values: CDR1 ENHRY, CDR2 SYGVKD. The CDR3 nucleotides read TGTGCCATCATGAGGGACAGCTCCTACAATGAGCAGTTCTTC. It encodes CAIMRDSSYNEQFF.

V usage is TRBV30 and J usage is TRBJ2-7; weak D call: TRBD1 (5 bases). This CDR3 is 13 amino acids long. V lost 0 bases and J 7 bases, leaving 13 bases between the germline ends. Germline-derived CDR1 and CDR2 are GTSNPN and SVGIG (reference sequence). In DNA, the CDR3 is TGTGCCTGGAGTGTACTACCGAGGACAGAGCAGTACGTC. Its translation is CAWSVLPRTEQYV.

The table lists this clone with a few counts. The V gene is TRBV30, the J gene TRBJ1-2, with TRBD1 matching 9 bases. The V segment lost 5 bases and the J segment 6 bases; nucleotides outside the gene matches: 7. This CDR3 has 13 amino acids. Germline V gives CDR1 GTSNPN, CDR2 SVGIG (reference sequence). CDR3 amino acids: CAWDRGDQHGYTF. For the CDR3, the DNA is TGTGCCTGGGACAGGGGGGACCAACATGGCTACACCTTC.

The V and J genes are TRBV3-1 (or the pseudogene TRBV3-2) and TRBJ2-2; TRBD2 matches at 8 bases. Germline V gives CDR1 LGHDT, CDR2 YNNKEL (reference sequence). V lost 4 bases, J lost 6 bases, and 10 bases stayed unmatched. This CDR3 contains 16 residues. The DNA of the CDR3 is TGTGCCAGCAGCCCACGCAGCGGGAGAAATCCCGGGGAGCTGTTTTTT. The encoded protein is CASSPRSGRNPGELFF.

The rearrangement links TRBV11-2 to TRBJ2-3; no clear D gene. The length of the CDR3 is 13 residues. The V and J ends lost 2 bases and 4 bases respectively, with 7 bases between them. The germline gives CDR1 SGHAT, CDR2 FQNNGV. CDR3 sequence: CASSLMRADTQYF. CDR3 sequence (DNA): TGTGCCAGCAGCTTAATGCGCGCAGATACGCAGTATTTT.

The gene calls are TRBV11-2 and TRBJ2-7, with 11 positions matching TRBD2. The CDR3 is 15 amino acids. Trimming at V came to 6 bases and at J to 4 bases, leaving 8 bases not matched to a gene. The germline CDR1 and CDR2 sequences are SGHAT and FQNNGV. The CDR3 nucleotides read TGTGCCAGCAGTCCCGGACTAGCGGGTACTTACGAGCAGTACGTC. As protein: CASSPGLAGTYEQYV.

The genes are TRBV7-2 and TRBJ1-1; D gene uncertain. From germline, CDR1 is SGHTA and CDR2 FQGNSA. There are 12 residues in the CDR3. V shed 1 base and J shed 6 bases, with 6 bases lying between them. The CDR3 is CASSLVSAEAFF. The CDR3, as DNA: TGTGCCAGCAGCTTAGTTTCCGCTGAAGCTTTCTTT.

This chain connects TRBV7-9 to TRBJ2-6; 8 nucleotides agree with TRBD2. Germline assignment: CDR1 SEHNR and CDR2 FQNEAQ (reference sequence). The CDR3 runs 17 residues. The V gene end was trimmed by 5 bases and the J gene end by 0 bases; junction bases not matched to a gene: 6. CDR3 sequence (DNA): TGTGCCAGCAGCCCAAGCGGGGGACCCTCTGGGGCCAACGTCCTGACTTTC. Translation gives CASSPSGGPSGANVLTF.

The genes are TRBV15 and TRBJ1-6; 7 positions agree with TRBD1. This CDR3 comprises 16 residues. Germline V gene sequence: CDR1 LNHNV, CDR2 YYDKDF (reference sequence). After removal of 5 bases from V and 7 bases from J, the junction contained 11 bases not matched to a gene. This chain's CDR3 is CATSSKGRDSNSPLHF. Written as DNA, the CDR3 is TGTGCCACCAGCTCCAAAGGGCGGGACAGCAATTCACCCCTCCACTTT.

V is TRBV19 and J is TRBJ2-1; the D gene is possibly TRBD1 (5 bases). This CDR3 spans 17 amino acids. Germline CDR1 reads LNHDA; CDR2 reads SQIVND (reference sequence). The ends were cut back, 6 bases at V and 1 base at J, with 19 bases in the middle. The CDR3 protein is CASRPLRGSQSYNEQFF. The CDR3 nucleotides are TGTGCCAGTAGGCCTTTAAGGGGAAGCCAGTCCTACAATGAGCAGTTCTTC.

CDR3 amino acids: CASSPSIGDTDTQYF. DNA of the CDR3: TGTGCCAGCTCACCCTCGATAGGGGATACAGATACGCAGTATTTT. V usage is TRBV18 and J usage is TRBJ2-3; TRBD1 might be the D (5 bases). V was trimmed by 3 bases and J by 3 bases, leaving 13 bases between them. The germline CDR1 and CDR2 sequences are KGHSH and LQKENI. This CDR3 region has 15 residues.

This clone came up once. J is TRBJ1-1 and V is TRBV28, with TRBD1 matching over 9 bases. The CDR3 contains 14 residues. Germline CDR1 and CDR2: MDHEN and SYDVKM. The junction had 3 bases not matched to a gene; V was cut back by 7 bases and J by 0 bases. CDR3 DNA sequence: TGTGCCAGCACGGGGACAGGGCTGAACACTGAAGCTTTCTTT. This codes for CASTGTGLNTEAFF.

The rearrangement links TRBV12-3 or TRBV12-4 to TRBJ2-1, with a tentative D call TRBD1 (6 bases). Between the trimmed V and J ends, which lost 7 bases and 2 bases, there was a span of 6 bases. The CDR3 runs 12 residues. CDR3 DNA: TGTGCCAGCAAGGGGGCCTACAATGAGCAGTTCTTC. Translating gives CASKGAYNEQFF.

The chain is built from TRBV19 and TRBJ2-5; D possibly corresponds to TRBD1 (6 bases). V was shortened by 5 bases and J by 5 bases, with 15 bases between the two germline ends. The CDR3 loop spans 14 amino acids. Germline assignment: CDR1 LNHDA and CDR2 SQIVND (reference sequence). This chain's CDR3 is CASSVGPGAETQYF. The CDR3 DNA sequence: TGTGCCAGTAGTGTGGGGCCAGGGGCTGAGACCCAGTACTTC.

CDR3 DNA: TGTGCCAGCAGTGAGCAGGGTCCCCAAGCTTTCTTT. It yields the protein CASSEQGPQAFF. This rearrangement joins TRBV25-1 to TRBJ1-1, with a tentative D call TRBD1 (5 bases). Germline V CDR1 and CDR2: MGHDK, SYGVNS. The length of the CDR3 is 12 residues. Trimming stripped 3 bases from V and 9 bases from J, with 11 bases between.

The chain has TRBV25-1 and TRBJ1-1; 8 bases are a match to TRBD1. The CDR3 extends over 12 amino acids. CDR1 and CDR2 from the germline V gene are MGHDK and SYGVNS. V shed 8 bases, J shed 6 bases, and the junction held 5 bases outside the gene matches. In DNA form, the CDR3 reads TGTGCCAGCGACGACAGGGGATCTGAAGCTTTCTTT. Protein product: CASDDRGSEAFF.

The CDR3 spells CASSLWTGVYGYTF. The CDR3 nucleotides are TGTGCCAGCAGCTTGTGGACAGGGGTTTATGGCTACACCTTC. This rearrangement joins TRBV5-4 to TRBJ1-2; 9 bases are a match to TRBD1. The CDR3 loop spans 14 amino acids. V shed 1 base and J 5 bases; nucleotides not matched to a gene: 3. In germline, CDR1 is SGHNT, CDR2 YYREEE (reference sequence). The variable domain in full, completed from reference TRBV5-4 and TRBJ1-2, reads ETGVTQSPTHLIKTRGQQVTLRCSSQSGHNTVSWYQQALGQGPQFIFQYYREEENGRGNFPPRFSGLQFPNYSSELNVNALELDDSALYLCASSLWTGVYGYTFGSGTRLTVV.

The J gene is TRBJ1-1, the V gene TRBV29-1, with D possibly matching TRBD1 (6 bases). V was shortened by 4 bases and J by 0 bases, with 12 bases between the two germline ends. Per germline, CDR1 SQVTM and CDR2 ANQGSEA. The CDR3 runs 14 residues. CDR3 residues: CSVVGDTMNTEAFF. In DNA form, the CDR3 reads TGCAGCGTTGTGGGGGACACCATGAACACTGAAGCTTTCTTT.

Remarks on this clone: Relative to the germline gene, one junction end is altered; a read error may explain this. The chain uses TRBV5-1 and TRBJ2-1; 11 bases are a match to TRBD2. The germline CDR1 and CDR2 sequences are SGHRS and YFSETQ. CDR3 size: 16 residues. The CDR3 DNA is TGTGCCAGCAGCTTTAGCGGGAGGGTAACCTACAATGAGCAGTTCTTC. This codes for CASSFSGRVTYNEQFF.

V and J are TRBV18 and TRBJ1-1; 7 bases map to TRBD1. Trimming at V came to 2 bases and at J to 0 bases, leaving 6 bases not matched to a gene. Germline values: CDR1 KGHSH, CDR2 LQKENI. The CDR3 covers 16 residues. In nucleotides, the CDR3 is TGTGCCAGCTCACCAAGGCAGGGGGAGATGAACACTGAAGCTTTCTTT. This encodes CASSPRQGEMNTEAFF.

The genes are TRBV2 and TRBJ1-1, with 7 bases aligning to TRBD1. The CDR3 consists of 15 residues. Trimming removed 4 bases from V and 1 base from J; junction bases left unmatched: 6. Germline V gene sequence: CDR1 SNHLY, CDR2 FYNNEI. CDR3 loop: CASSVHRGTNTEAFF. The CDR3 nucleotides are TGTGCCAGCAGTGTTCACAGGGGCACGAACACTGAAGCTTTCTTT.

The rearrangement links TRBV19 to TRBJ1-2; D is ambiguous. The CDR3 totals 15 residues. V was trimmed by 3 bases and J by 2 bases, leaving 13 bases between them. CDR1 and CDR2 (germline): LNHDA, SQIVND (reference sequence). In DNA form, the CDR3 reads TGTGCCAGTAGTATTTACAATATTCAAAACTATGGCTACACCTTC. This gives the protein CASSIYNIQNYGYTF. Full variable domain (missing parts from reference TRBV19 and TRBJ1-2): DGGITQSPKYLFRKEGQNVTLSCEQNLNHDAMYWYRQDPGQGLRLIYYSQIVNDFQKGDIAEGYSVSREKKESFPLTVTSAQKNPTAFYLCASSIYNIQNYGYTFGSGTRLTVV.